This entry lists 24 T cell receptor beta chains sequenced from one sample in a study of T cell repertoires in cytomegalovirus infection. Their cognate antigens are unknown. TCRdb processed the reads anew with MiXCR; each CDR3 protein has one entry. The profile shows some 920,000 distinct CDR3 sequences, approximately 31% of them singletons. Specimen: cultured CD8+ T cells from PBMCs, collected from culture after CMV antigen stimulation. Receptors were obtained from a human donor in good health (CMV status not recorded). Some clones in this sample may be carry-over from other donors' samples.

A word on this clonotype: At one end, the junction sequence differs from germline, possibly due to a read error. The CDR3 DNA sequence: TGCGCCAACAGCCCGGTAGGCGACACTGAAGCTTTCTTT. It specifies CANSPVGDTEAFF. The chain recombines TRBV5-1 with TRBJ1-1; D remains ambiguous. CDR1 and CDR2 (germline): SGHRS, YFSETQ. There are 13 residues in the CDR3.

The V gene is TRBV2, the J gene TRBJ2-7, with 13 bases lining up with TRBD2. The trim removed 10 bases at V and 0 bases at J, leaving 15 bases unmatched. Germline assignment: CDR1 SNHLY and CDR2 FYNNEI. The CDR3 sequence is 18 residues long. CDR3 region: CANQDRGTSGTLSYEQYF. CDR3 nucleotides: TGTGCCAACCAAGATCGAGGGACTAGCGGGACACTCTCCTACGAGCAGTACTTC.

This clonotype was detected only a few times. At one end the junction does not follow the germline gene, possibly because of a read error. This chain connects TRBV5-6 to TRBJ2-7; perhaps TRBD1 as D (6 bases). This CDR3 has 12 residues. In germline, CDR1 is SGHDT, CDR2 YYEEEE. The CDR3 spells CASSLGAGSEVF. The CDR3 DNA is TGTGCCAGCAGCCTGGGGGCCGGGTCCGAAGTATTC. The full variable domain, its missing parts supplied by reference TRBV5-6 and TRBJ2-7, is DAGVTQSPTHLIKTRGQQVTLRCSPKSGHDTVSWYQQALGQGPQFIFQYYEEEERQRGNFPDRFSGHQFPNYSSELNVNALLLGDSALYLCASSLGAGSEVFGPGTRLTVT.

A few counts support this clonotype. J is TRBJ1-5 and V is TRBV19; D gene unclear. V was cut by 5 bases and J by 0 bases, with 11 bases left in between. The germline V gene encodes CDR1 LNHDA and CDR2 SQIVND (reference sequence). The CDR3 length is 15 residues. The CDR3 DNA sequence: TGTGCCAGTAGTTCCAGTCTGAATAGCAATCAGCCCCAGCATTTT. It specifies CASSSSLNSNQPQHF.

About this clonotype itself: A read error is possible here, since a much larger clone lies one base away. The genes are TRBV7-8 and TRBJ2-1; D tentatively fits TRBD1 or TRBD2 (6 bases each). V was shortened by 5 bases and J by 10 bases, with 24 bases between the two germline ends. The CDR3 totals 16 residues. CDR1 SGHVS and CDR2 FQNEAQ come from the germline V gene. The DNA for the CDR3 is TGTGCCAGCAGCGGAATTCACGGGGGCGAGGGTTTGGAGCAGTTCTTC. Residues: CASSGIHGGEGLEQFF.

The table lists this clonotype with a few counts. The CDR3 region has the DNA TGTGCCAGCAGTGCTCCGGGCACCCCCGATGAGCAGTTCTTC. It codes for CASSAPGTPDEQFF. The V and J genes are TRBV25-1 and TRBJ2-1; D uncertain. The CDR3 runs 14 residues. Germline CDR1 reads MGHDK; CDR2 reads SYGVNS. V lost 4 bases and J 8 bases, leaving 15 bases between the germline ends.

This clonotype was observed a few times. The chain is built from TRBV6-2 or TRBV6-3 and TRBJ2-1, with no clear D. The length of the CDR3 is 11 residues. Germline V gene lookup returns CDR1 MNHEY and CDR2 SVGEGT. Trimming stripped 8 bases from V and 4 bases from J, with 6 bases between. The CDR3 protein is CASLFYNEQFF. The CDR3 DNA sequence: TGTGCCAGCCTTTTTTACAATGAGCAGTTCTTC.

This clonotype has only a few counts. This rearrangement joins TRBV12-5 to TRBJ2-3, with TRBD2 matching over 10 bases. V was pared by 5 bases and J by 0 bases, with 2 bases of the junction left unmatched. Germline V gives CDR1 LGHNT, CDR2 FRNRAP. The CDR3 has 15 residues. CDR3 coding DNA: TGTGCTAGTGGTCTGGGACTAGCGAGCACAGATACGCAGTATTTT. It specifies CASGLGLASTDTQYF.

The CDR3 is CASEGHRNTEAFF. Here the CDR3 DNA reads TGTGCCAGCGAGGGACACAGGAACACTGAAGCTTTCTTT. The chain is built from TRBV7-9 and TRBJ1-1, with a weak D call TRBD1 (6 bases). V dropped 8 bases and J dropped 1 base, with 11 bases sitting between them. Germline CDR1 and CDR2: SEHNR and FQNEAQ (reference sequence). This CDR3 is built from 13 residues.

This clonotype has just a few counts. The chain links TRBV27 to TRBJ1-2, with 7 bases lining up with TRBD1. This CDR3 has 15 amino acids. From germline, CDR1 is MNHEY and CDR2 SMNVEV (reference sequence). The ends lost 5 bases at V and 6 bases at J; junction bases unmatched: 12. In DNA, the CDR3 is TGTGCCAGCAGTCTAACCCTGACAGGGTACAATGGCTACACCTTC. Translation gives CASSLTLTGYNGYTF.

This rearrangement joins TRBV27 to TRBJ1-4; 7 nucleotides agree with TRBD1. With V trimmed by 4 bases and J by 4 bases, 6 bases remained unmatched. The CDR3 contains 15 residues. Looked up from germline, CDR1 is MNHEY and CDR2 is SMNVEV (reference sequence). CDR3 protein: CASSYGTAYNEKLFF. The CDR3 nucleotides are TGTGCCAGCAGTTACGGGACAGCATATAATGAAAAACTGTTTTTT. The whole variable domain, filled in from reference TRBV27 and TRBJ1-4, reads EAQVTQNPRYLITVTGKKLTVTCSQNMNHEYMSWYRQDPGLGLRQIYYSMNVEVTDKGDVPEGYKVSRKEKRNFPLILESPSPNQTSLYFCASSYGTAYNEKLFFGSGTQLSVL.

CDR3 protein: CASSSGQGDMRNTIYF. CDR3 nucleotides: TGTGCCAGCAGCTCAGGACAGGGAGACATGAGAAACACCATATATTTT. The rearrangement uses TRBV7-9 and TRBJ1-3; 8 bases are shared with TRBD1. CDR3 length: 16 amino acids. The V gene end was trimmed by 4 bases and the J gene end by 5 bases; junction bases not matched to a gene: 10. Germline V gene sequence: CDR1 SEHNR, CDR2 FQNEAQ (reference sequence).

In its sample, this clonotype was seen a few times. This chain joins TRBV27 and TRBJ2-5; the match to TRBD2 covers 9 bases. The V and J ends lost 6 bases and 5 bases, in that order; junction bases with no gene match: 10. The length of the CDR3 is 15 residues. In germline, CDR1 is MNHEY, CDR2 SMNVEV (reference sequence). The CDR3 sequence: CASSYLSGGQETQYF. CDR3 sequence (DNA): TGTGCCAGCAGCTACCTCAGCGGGGGGCAGGAGACCCAGTACTTC.

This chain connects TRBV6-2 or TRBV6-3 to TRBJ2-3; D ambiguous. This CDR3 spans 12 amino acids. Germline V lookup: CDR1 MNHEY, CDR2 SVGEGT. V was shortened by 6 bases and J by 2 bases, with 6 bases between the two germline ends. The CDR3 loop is CASSGFTDTQYF. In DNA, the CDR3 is TGTGCCAGCAGCGGATTCACAGATACGCAGTATTTT.

CDR3 region: CASSSPGLAVFDTQYF. CDR3 nucleotide sequence: TGTGCCAGCAGTTCGCCGGGACTAGCGGTGTTCGATACGCAGTATTTT. The chain uses TRBV27 and TRBJ2-3; 11 bases line up with TRBD2. Germline loops: CDR1 MNHEY, CDR2 SMNVEV (reference sequence). The CDR3 length is 16 residues. V lost 4 bases and J lost 6; bases outside the gene matches: 9.

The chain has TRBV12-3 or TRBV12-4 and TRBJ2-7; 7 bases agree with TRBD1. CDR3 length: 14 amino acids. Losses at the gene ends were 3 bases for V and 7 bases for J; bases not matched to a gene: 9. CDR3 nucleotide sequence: TGTGCCAGCAGTTTGGGGACAGCTCCTGAGGAGCAGTACGTC. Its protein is CASSLGTAPEEQYV.

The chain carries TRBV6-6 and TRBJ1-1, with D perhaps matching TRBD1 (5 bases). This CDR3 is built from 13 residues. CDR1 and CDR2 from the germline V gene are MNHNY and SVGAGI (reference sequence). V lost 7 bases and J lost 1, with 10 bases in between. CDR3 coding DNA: TGTGCCAGCACCTCAGGGTCGAACACTGAAGCTTTCTTT. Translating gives CASTSGSNTEAFF.

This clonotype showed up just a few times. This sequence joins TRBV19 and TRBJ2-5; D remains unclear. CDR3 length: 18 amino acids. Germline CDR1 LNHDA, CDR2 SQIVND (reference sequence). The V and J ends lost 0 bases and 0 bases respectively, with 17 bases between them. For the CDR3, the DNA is TGTGCCAGTAGTATAGACAGTATCGGCGTTTTCGACCAAGAGACCCAGTACTTC. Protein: CASSIDSIGVFDQETQYF.

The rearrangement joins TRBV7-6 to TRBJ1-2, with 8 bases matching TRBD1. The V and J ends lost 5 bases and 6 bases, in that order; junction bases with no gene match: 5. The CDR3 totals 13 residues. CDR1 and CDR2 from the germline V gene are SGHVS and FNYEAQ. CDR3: CASSPMDRDGYTF. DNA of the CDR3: TGTGCCAGCAGCCCCATGGACAGGGATGGCTACACCTTC.

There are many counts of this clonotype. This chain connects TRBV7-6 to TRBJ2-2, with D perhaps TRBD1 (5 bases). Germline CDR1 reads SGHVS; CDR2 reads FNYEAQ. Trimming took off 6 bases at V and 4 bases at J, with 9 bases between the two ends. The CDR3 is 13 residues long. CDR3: CASRLRGTGELFF. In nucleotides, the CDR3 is TGTGCCAGCAGATTAAGGGGCACCGGGGAGCTGTTTTTT. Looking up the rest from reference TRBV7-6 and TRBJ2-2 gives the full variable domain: GAGVSQSPRYKVTKRGQDVALRCDPISGHVSLYWYRQALGQGPEFLTYFNYEAQQDKSGLPNDRFSAERPEGSISTLTIQRTEQRDSAMYRCASRLRGTGELFFGEGSRLTVL.

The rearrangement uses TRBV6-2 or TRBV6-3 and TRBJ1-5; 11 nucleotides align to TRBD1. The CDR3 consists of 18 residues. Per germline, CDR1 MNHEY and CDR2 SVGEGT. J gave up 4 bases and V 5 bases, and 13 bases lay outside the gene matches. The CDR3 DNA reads TGTGCCAGCAGTGTCCGGGACAGGGGGTCTGCGCGGAATCAGCCCCAGCATTTT. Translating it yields CASSVRDRGSARNQPQHF.

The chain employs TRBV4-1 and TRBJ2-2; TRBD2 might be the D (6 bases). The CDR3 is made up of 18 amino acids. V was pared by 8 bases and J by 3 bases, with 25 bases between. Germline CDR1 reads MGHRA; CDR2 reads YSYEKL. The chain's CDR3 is CASFIRASAHPDTGELFF. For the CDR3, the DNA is TGCGCCAGCTTTATAAGGGCTAGCGCACATCCTGACACCGGGGAGCTGTTTTTT.

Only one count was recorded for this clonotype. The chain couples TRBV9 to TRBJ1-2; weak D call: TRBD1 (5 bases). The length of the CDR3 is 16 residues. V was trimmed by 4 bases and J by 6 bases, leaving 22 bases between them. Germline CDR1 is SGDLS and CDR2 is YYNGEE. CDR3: CASSPLTGTPRNGYTF. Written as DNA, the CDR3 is TGTGCCAGCAGCCCCCTCACCGGGACCCCCAGGAATGGCTACACCTTC.

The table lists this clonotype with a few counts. Here the CDR3 DNA reads TGTGCCAGCAGCGGGGGGGACAGGACCTACGAGCAGTACGTC. This codes for CASSGGDRTYEQYV. The chain employs TRBV7-9 and TRBJ2-7; D possibly corresponds to TRBD1 (8 bases). Germline assignment: CDR1 SEHNR and CDR2 FQNEAQ (reference sequence). The V and J ends lost 5 bases and 2 bases respectively, with 13 bases between them. The length of the CDR3 is 14 residues.